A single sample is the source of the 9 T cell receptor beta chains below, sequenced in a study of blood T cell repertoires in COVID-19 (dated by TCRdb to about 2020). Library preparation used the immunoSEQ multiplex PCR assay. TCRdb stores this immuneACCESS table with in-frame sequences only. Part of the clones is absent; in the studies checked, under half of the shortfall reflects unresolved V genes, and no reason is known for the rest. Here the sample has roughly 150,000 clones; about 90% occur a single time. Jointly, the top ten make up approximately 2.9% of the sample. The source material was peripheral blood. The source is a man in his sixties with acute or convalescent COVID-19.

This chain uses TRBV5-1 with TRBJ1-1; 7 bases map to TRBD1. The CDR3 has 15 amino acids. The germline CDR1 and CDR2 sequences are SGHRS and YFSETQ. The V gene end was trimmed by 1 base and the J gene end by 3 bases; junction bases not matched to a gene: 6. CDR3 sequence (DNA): TGCGCCAGCAGCTTGATCTCGCAGGGGGACACTGAAGCTTTCTTT. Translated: CASSLISQGDTEAFF.

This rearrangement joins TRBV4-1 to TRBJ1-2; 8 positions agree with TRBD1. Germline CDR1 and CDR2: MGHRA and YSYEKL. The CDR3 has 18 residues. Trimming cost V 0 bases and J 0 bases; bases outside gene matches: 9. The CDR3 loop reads CASSQDGTGGLANYGYTF. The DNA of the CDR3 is TGCGCCAGCAGCCAAGACGGGACAGGCGGACTAGCTAACTATGGCTACACCTTC.

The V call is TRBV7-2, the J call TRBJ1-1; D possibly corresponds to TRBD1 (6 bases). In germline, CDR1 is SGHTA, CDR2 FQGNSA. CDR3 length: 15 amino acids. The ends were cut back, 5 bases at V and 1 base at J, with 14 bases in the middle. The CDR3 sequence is CASSLNDRPNTEAFF. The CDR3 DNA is TGTGCCAGCAGCCTAAATGACAGGCCGAACACTGAAGCTTTCTTT. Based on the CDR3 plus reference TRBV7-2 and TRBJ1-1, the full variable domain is GAGVSQSPSNKVTEKGKDVELRCDPISGHTALYWYRQSLGQGLEFLIYFQGNSAPDKSGLPSDRFSAERTGGSVSTLTIQRTQQEDSAVYLCASSLNDRPNTEAFFGQGTRLTVV.

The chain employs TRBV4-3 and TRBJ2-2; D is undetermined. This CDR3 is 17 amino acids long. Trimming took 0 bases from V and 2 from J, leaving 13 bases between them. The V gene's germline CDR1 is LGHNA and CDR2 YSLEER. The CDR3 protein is CASSQDYWNSNTGELFF. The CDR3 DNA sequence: TGCGCCAGCAGCCAAGATTATTGGAACAGTAACACCGGGGAGCTGTTTTTT.

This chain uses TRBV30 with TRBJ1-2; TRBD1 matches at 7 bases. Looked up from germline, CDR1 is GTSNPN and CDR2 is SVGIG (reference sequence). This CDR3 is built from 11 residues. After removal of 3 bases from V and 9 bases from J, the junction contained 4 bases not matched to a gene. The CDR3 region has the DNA TGTGCCTGGAGACAAGGGGGCCGCTACACCTTC. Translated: CAWRQGGRYTF.

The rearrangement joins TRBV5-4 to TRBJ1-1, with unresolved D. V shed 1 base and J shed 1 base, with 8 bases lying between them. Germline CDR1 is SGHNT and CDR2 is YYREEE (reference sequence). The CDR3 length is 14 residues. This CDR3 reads CASSLNSPNTEAFF. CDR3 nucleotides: TGTGCCAGCAGCTTGAACAGCCCGAACACTGAAGCTTTCTTT.

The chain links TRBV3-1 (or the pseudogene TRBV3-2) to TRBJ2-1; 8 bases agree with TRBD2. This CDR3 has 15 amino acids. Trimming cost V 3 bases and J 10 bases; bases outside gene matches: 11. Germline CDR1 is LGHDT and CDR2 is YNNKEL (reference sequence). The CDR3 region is CASSHPRTSLGEQFF. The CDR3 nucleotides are TGTGCCAGCAGCCATCCTCGGACTAGCTTAGGAGAGCAGTTCTTC.

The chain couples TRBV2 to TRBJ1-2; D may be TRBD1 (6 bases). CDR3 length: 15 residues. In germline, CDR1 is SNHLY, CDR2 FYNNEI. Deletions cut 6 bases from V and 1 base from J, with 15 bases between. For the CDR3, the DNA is TGTGCCAGCAGAAAGGGGGAACAGGGTAACTATGGCTACACCTTC. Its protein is CASRKGEQGNYGYTF.

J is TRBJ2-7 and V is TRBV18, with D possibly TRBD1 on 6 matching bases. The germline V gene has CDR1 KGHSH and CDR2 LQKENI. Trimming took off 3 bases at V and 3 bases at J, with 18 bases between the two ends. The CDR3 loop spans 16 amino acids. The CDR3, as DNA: TGTGCCAGCTCACCTAGGGGGAAACCCCCCTACTACGAGCAGTACTTC. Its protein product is CASSPRGKPPYYEQYF.